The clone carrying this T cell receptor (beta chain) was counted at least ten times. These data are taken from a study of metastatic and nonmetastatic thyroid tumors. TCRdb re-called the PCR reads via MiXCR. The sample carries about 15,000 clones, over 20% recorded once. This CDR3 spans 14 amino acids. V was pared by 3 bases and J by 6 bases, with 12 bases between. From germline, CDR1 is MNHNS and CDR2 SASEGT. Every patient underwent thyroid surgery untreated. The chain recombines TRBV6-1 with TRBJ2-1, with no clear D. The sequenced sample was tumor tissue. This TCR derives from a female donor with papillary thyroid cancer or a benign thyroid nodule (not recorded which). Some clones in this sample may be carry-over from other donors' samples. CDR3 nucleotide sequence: TGTGCCAGCAGTGATAGGGCAGAGCCCAATGAGCAGTTCTTC. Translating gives CASSDRAEPNEQFF.